Shown below are 5 T cell receptor beta chains from a single sample sequenced in a study of T cells after yellow fever vaccination. TCRdb itself ran the 5' RACE reads through MiXCR, one entry per CDR3 protein. The table lists about 170,000 distinct CDR3 sequences, more than 9.5% of them singletons. Sample: CD8+ T cells sorted from PBMCs, taken 15 days after the yellow fever booster vaccination. Source of these receptors: a man aged 18 to 35 who received the YFV17D yellow fever vaccine.

The table lists this clonotype with many counts. The chain employs TRBV7-8 and TRBJ2-1; D uncertain. Per germline, CDR1 SGHVS and CDR2 FQNEAQ. V lost 0 bases and J lost 4, with 4 bases in between. CDR3 length equals 13 residues. The CDR3 nucleotides read TGTGCCAGCAGCTTAGCGGATTACAATGAGCAGTTCTTC. It is translated as CASSLADYNEQFF.

This clonotype was detected ten times or more. V usage is TRBV4-3 and J usage is TRBJ1-1; TRBD1 matches 7 bases. The CDR3 covers 13 residues. Unmatched junction bases numbered 6, after V lost 5 bases and J lost 6 bases. Germline values: CDR1 LGHNA, CDR2 YSLEER. As DNA, the CDR3 is TGCGCCAGCAGCTCGGCAGGGGGTCCTGAAGCTTTCTTT. Its protein is CASSSAGGPEAFF.

This clonotype showed up just a few times. The chain couples TRBV6-2 or TRBV6-3 to TRBJ1-1; 8 bases align to TRBD1. With V trimmed by 2 bases and J by 10 bases, 15 bases remained unmatched. Germline values: CDR1 MNHEY, CDR2 SVGEGT. The CDR3 has 16 amino acids. Here the CDR3 reads CASSYNDATGEVSAFF. The CDR3 nucleotides read TGTGCCAGCAGTTACAACGACGCGACAGGGGAGGTCTCAGCTTTCTTT.

This clonotype was seen at least ten times. The V call is TRBV7-6, the J call TRBJ2-1; TRBD2 matches at 9 bases. The CDR3 spans 15 residues. Germline CDR1 is SGHVS and CDR2 is FNYEAQ. Germline trimming cut 1 base from V and 4 bases from J; bases unmatched to any gene: 2. The CDR3 protein is CASSLGAGGYNEQFF. The CDR3 coding sequence is TGTGCCAGCAGCTTAGGAGCGGGGGGATACAATGAGCAGTTCTTC.

This clonotype was found a few times. This chain uses TRBV12-3 or TRBV12-4 with TRBJ1-6; D perhaps matches TRBD1 (5 bases). This CDR3 region has 13 residues. V shed 3 bases and J shed 9 bases, with 9 bases lying between them. In DNA form, the CDR3 reads TGTGCCAGCAGTTTCCAGGGATCTTCACCCCTCCACTTT. Translation gives CASSFQGSSPLHF.